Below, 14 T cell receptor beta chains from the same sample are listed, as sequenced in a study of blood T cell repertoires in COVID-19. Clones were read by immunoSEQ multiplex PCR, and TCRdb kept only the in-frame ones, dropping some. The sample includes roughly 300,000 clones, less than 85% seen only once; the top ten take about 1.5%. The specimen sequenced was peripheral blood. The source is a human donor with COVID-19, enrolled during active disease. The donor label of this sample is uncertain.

The CDR3 nucleotides are TGTGCCAGCAGCCAACCCGGAGGGTTGGGCCCCCCGAACTACACCTTC. This gives the protein CASSQPGGLGPPNYTF. The chain links TRBV3-1 (or the pseudogene TRBV3-2) to TRBJ1-2; D gene ambiguous. CDR3 length equals 16 residues. CDR1 is LGHDT and CDR2 is YNNKEL in the germline V gene (reference sequence). Trimming pared 2 bases from V and 10 bases from J, leaving 23 bases between.

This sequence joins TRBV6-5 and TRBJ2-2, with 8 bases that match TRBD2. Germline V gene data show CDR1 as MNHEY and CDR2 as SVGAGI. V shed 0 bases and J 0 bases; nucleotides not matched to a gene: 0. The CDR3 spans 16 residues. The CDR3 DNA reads TGTGCCAGCAGTTACTCTAGCGGGACGAACACCGGGGAGCTGTTTTTT. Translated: CASSYSSGTNTGELFF.

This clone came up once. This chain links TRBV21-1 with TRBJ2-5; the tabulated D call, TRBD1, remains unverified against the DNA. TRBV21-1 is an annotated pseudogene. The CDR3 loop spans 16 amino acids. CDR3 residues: CARSPGQGLFSQTQYF. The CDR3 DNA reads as TGTGCCAGGAGCCCGGGACAGGGTTTATTCTCCCAGACCCAGTACTTC.

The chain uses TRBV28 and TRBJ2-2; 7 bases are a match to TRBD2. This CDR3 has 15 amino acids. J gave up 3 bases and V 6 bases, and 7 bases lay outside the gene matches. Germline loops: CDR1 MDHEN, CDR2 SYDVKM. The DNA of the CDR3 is TGTGCCAGCAGCCGTGGGGGGGTGGACACCGGGGAGCTGTTTTTT. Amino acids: CASSRGGVDTGELFF.

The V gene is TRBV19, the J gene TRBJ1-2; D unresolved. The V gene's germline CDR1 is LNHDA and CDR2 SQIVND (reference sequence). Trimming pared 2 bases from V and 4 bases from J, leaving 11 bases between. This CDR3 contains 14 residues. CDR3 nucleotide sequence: TGTGCCAGTAGTATACCGCCCCCGGGCTATGGCTACACCTTC. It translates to CASSIPPPGYGYTF.

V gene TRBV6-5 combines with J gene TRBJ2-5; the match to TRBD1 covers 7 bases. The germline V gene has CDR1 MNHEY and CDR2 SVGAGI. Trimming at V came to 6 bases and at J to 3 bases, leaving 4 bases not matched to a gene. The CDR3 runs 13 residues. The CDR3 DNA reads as TGTGCCAGCAGCCACGACAGGGAAGAGACCCAGTACTTC. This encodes CASSHDREETQYF.

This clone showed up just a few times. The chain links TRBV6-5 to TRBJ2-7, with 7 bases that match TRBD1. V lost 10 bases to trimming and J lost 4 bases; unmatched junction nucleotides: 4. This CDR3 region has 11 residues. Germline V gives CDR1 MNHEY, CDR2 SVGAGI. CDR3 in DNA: TGTGCCATAGGGGACAGATACGAGCAGTACTTC. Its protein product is CAIGDRYEQYF.

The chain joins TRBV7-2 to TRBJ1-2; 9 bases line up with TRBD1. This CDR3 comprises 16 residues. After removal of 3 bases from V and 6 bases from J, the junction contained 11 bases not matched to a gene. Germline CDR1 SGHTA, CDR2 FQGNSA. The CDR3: CASSLGLNRGLNGYTF. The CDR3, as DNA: TGTGCCAGCAGCTTGGGGCTCAACAGGGGGCTTAATGGCTACACCTTC.

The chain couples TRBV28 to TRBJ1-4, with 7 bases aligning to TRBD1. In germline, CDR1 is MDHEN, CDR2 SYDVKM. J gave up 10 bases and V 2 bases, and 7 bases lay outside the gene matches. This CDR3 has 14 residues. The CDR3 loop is CASSLRRGRSKLFF. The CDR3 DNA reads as TGTGCCAGCAGTTTAAGGAGGGGGCGATCAAAACTGTTTTTT.

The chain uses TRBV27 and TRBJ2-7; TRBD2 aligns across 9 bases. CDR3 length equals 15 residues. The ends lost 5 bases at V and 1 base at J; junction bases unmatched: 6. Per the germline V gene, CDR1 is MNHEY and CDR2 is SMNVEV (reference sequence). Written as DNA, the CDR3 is TGTGCCAGCAGTATAAGCGGGAGGCCTTCCTACGAGCAGTACTTC. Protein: CASSISGRPSYEQYF.

CDR3 nucleotide sequence: TGTGCCAGCAGCCTCTTTGACGGGGGGCCCTTCAATCAGCCCCAGCATTTT. Translating gives CASSLFDGGPFNQPQHF. This rearrangement joins TRBV7-2 to TRBJ1-5; maybe TRBD1 (6 bases). V gave up 5 bases and J gave up 3 bases, with 20 bases separating them. The CDR3 extends over 17 amino acids. The germline CDR1 and CDR2 sequences are SGHTA and FQGNSA.

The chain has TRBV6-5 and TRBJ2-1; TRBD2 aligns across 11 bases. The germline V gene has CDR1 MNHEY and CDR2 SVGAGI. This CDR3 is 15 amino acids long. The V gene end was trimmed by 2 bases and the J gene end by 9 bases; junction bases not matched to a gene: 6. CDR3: CASSYPTSGKGEQFF. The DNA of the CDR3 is TGTGCCAGCAGTTACCCGACTAGCGGGAAAGGTGAGCAGTTCTTC.

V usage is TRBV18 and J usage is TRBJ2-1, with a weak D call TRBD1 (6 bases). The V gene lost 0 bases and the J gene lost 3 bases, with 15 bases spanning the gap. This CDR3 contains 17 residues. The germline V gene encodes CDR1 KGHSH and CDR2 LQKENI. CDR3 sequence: CASSPPVGRGNYNEQFF. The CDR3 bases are TGTGCCAGCTCACCACCGGTGGGCAGGGGAAACTACAATGAGCAGTTCTTC.

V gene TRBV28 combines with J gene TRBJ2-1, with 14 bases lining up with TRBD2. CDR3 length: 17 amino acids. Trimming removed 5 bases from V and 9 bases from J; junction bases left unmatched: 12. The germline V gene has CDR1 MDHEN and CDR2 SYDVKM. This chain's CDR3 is CASSRPGLAGDLGEQFF. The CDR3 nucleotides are TGTGCCAGCAGTCGACCGGGACTAGCGGGAGATTTAGGTGAGCAGTTCTTC.